The clone carrying this T cell receptor beta chain was found a few times. The data are from a study of blood T cell repertoires in COVID-19. Study as a whole: Acute and convalescent COVID-19 samples came from the United States, Italy and Spain.

The CDR3 is made up of 12 amino acids. Germline CDR1 MDHEN, CDR2 SYDVKM. V was cut by 5 bases and J by 9 bases, with 11 bases left in between. As handled by the study authors: Estimation of nucleated cell counts relied on the amplification of reference gene primers. The data were produced by immunoSEQ multiplex PCR, yet TCRdb's version contains in-frame clones alone and is incomplete. The DNA gave D and trimming, while V, J and clone size come from that table. The table records approximately 210,000 clones, about 83% of them present only once. This sequence was found in a woman in her forties or fifties with active or convalescent COVID-19. Sequenced material: peripheral blood. The chain uses TRBV28 and TRBJ2-1; the D is unclear. CDR3 bases: TGTGCCAGCAGTGAGAGGAGCACTGAGCAGTTCTTC. Its protein is CASSERSTEQFF.